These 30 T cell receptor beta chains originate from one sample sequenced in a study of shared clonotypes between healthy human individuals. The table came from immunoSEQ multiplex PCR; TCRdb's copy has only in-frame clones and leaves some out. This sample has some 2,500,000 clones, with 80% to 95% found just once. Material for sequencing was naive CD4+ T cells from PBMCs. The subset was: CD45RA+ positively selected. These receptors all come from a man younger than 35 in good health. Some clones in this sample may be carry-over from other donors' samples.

In nucleotides, the CDR3 is TGTGCCAGCAGTGAACTTTACTACAATGAGCAGTTCTTC. Protein sequence: CASSELYYNEQFF. The chain links TRBV2 to TRBJ2-1; no clear D. CDR1 and CDR2 (germline): SNHLY, FYNNEI. The length of the CDR3 is 13 residues. V lost 2 bases, J lost 3 bases, and 5 bases lay in between.

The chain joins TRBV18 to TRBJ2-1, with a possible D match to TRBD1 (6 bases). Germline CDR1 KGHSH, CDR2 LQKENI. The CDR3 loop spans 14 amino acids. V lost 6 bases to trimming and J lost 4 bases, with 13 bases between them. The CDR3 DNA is TGTGCCAGCTCGCCAGACCAGGGGTACAATGAGCAGTTCTTC. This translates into CASSPDQGYNEQFF.

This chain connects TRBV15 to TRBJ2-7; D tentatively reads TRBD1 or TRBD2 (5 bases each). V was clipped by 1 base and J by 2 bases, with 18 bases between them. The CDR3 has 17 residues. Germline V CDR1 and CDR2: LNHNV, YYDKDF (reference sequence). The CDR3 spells CATSRASLRDGAYEQYF. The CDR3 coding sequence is TGTGCCACCAGCAGAGCAAGCCTTCGGGACGGAGCCTACGAGCAGTACTTC.

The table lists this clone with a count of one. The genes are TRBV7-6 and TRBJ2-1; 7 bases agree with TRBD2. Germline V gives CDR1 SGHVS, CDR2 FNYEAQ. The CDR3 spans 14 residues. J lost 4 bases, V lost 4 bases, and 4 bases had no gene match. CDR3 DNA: TGTGCCAGCAGCTCACAGCGGGAATACAATGAGCAGTTCTTC. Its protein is CASSSQREYNEQFF.

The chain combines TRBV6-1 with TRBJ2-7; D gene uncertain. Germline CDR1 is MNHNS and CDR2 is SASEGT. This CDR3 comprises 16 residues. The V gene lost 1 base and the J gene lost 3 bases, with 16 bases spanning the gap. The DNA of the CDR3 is TGTGCCAGCAGTGAAGATCGGAGAAGGACGAACTACGAGCAGTACTTC. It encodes CASSEDRRRTNYEQYF.

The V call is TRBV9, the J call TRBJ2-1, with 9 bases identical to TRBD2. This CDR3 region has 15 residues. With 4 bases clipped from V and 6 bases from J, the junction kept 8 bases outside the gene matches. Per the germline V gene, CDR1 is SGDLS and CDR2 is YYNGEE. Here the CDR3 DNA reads TGTGCCAGCAGCCCCAGACTAGCGGTAGGCAATGAGCAGTTCTTC. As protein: CASSPRLAVGNEQFF.

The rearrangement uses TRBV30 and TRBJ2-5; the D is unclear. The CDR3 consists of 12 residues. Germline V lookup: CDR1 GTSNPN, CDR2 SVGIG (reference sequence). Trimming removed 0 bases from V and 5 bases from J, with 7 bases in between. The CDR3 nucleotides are TGTGCCTGGAGTGTACGGTGGGAGACCCAGTACTTC. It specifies CAWSVRWETQYF.

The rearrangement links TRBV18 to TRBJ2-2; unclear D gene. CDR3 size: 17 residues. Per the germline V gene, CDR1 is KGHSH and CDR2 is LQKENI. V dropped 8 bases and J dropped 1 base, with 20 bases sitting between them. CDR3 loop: CASTRAKSALNTGELFF. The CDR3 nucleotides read TGTGCCAGCACCCGGGCTAAGAGCGCGCTGAACACCGGGGAGCTGTTTTTT.

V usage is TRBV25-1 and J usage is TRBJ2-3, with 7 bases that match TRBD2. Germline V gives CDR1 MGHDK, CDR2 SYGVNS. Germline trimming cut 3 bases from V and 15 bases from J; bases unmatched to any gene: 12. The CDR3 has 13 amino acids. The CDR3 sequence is CASSERDRGSPYF. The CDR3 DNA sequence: TGTGCCAGCAGTGAGCGAGATCGCGGGAGCCCTTATTTT. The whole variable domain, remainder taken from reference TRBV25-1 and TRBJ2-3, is EADIYQTPRYLVIGTGKKITLECSQTMGHDKMYWYQQDPGMELHLIHYSYGVNSTEKGDLSSESTVSRIRTEHFPLTLESARPSHTSQYLCASSERDRGSPYFGPGTRLTVL.

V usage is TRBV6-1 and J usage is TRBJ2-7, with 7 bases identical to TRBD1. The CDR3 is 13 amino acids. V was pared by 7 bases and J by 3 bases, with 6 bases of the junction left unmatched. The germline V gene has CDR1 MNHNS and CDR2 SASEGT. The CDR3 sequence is CASIRDRNYEQYF. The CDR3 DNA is TGTGCCAGCATTCGGGACAGAAACTACGAGCAGTACTTC.

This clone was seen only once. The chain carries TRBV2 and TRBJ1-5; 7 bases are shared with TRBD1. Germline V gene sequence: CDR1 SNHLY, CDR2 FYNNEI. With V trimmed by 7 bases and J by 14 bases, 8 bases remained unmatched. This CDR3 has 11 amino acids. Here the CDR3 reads CASMEGANKHF. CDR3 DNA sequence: TGTGCCAGCATGGAGGGGGCGAATAAGCATTTT.

The CDR3 reads CASAPGTIEIGELFF. The CDR3 DNA reads as TGTGCCAGCGCCCCCGGGACAATCGAGATCGGGGAGCTGTTTTTT. V is TRBV6-5 and J is TRBJ2-2; possibly TRBD1 for D (6 bases). Trimming took 8 bases from V and 7 from J, leaving 20 bases between them. The CDR3 is 15 amino acids. CDR1 MNHEY and CDR2 SVGAGI come from the germline V gene.

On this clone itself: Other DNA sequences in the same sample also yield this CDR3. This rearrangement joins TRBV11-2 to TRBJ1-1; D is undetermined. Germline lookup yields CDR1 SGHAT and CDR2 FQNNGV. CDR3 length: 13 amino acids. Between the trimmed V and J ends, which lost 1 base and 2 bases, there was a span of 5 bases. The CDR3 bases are TGTGCCAGCAGCTTAGGTCCTAACACTGAAGCTTTCTTT. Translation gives CASSLGPNTEAFF.

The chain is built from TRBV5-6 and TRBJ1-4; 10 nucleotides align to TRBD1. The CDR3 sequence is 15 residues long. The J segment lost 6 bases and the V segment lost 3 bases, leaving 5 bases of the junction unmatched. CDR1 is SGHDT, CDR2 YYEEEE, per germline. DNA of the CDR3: TGTGCCAGCAGCTCGTGGGGGACAGGGGATGAAAAACTGTTTTTT. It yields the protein CASSSWGTGDEKLFF.

CDR3 sequence (DNA): TGTGCCAGCAGTGAACACAGGATGAACACTGAAGCTTTCTTT. It translates to CASSEHRMNTEAFF. The chain is built from TRBV6-1 and TRBJ1-1, with D possibly being TRBD1 (5 bases). CDR1 and CDR2 (germline): MNHNS, SASEGT. Trimming took off 2 bases at V and 0 bases at J, with 7 bases between the two ends. CDR3 length equals 14 residues.

The CDR3 DNA reads TGCGCCAGCAGCTCGGGGACTAGCGGGATGGTCGACGAGCAGTACTTC. It encodes CASSSGTSGMVDEQYF. This rearrangement joins TRBV5-1 to TRBJ2-7; 13 bases are shared with TRBD2. Germline V lookup: CDR1 SGHRS, CDR2 YFSETQ. The CDR3 has 16 residues. After removal of 3 bases from V and 5 bases from J, the junction contained 8 bases not matched to a gene.

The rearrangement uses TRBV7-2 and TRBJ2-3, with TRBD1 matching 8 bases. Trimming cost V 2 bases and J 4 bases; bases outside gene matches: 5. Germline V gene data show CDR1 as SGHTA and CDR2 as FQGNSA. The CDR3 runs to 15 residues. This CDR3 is CASSLLQGEADTQYF. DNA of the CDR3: TGTGCCAGCAGCTTATTACAGGGGGAGGCAGATACGCAGTATTTT.

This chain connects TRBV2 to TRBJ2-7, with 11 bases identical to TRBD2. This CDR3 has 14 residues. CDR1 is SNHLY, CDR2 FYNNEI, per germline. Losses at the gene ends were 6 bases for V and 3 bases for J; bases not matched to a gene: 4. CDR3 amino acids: CASSLSGRVYEQYF. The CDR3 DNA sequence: TGTGCCAGCAGCCTTAGCGGGAGGGTCTACGAGCAGTACTTC.

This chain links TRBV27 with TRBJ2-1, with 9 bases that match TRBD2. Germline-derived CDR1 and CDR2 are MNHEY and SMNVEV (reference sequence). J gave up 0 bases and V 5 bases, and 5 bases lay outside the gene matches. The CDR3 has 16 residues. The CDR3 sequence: CASSRLADSSYNEQFF. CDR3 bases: TGTGCCAGCAGTCGACTAGCGGACAGCTCCTACAATGAGCAGTTCTTC.

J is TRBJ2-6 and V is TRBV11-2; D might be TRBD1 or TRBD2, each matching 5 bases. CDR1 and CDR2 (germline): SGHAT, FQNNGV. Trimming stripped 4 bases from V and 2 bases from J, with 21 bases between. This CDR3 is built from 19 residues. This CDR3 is CASSSPRRGAQAGANVLTF. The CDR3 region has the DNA TGTGCCAGCAGCTCCCCCCGGCGAGGGGCGCAGGCTGGGGCCAACGTCCTGACTTTC.

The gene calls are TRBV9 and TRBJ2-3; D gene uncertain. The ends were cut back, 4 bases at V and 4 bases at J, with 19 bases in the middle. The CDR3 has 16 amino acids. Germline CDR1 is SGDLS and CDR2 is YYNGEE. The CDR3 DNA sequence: TGTGCCAGCAGCAAAACCGGCTCGGGTCATCCAGATACGCAGTATTTT. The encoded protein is CASSKTGSGHPDTQYF.

The CDR3 region has the DNA TGTGCCAGCAGCCAATTAGCGGGAAGCTCCTACGAGCAGTACTTC. This encodes CASSQLAGSSYEQYF. The V and J genes are TRBV4-2 and TRBJ2-7; 8 nucleotides align to TRBD2. Germline V lookup: CDR1 LGHNA, CDR2 YNFKEQ. The CDR3 is 15 residues long. J was trimmed by 0 bases and V by 2 bases; bases with no gene match: 3.

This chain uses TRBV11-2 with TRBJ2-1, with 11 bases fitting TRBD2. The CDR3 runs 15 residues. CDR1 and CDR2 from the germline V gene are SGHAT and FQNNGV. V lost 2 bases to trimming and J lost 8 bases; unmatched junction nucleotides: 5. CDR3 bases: TGTGCCAGCAGCTTAACGACTAGCGGGGCCGATGAGCAGTTCTTC. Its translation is CASSLTTSGADEQFF.

The CDR3 loop reads CASSSGLAVETQYF. In DNA form, the CDR3 reads TGTGCCAGCAGCTCGGGACTAGCGGTTGAGACCCAGTACTTC. The chain links TRBV7-9 to TRBJ2-5; TRBD2 agrees at 11 bases. Trimming at V came to 4 bases and at J to 5 bases, leaving 3 bases not matched to a gene. The CDR3 sequence is 14 residues long. CDR1 and CDR2 from the germline V gene are SEHNR and FQNEAQ (reference sequence).

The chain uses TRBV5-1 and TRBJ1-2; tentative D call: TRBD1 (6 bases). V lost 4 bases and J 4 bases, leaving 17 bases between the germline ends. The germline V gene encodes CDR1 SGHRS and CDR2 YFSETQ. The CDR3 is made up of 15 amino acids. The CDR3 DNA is TGCGCCAGCAGCCCCGGGGACACCTCCGGCTATGGCTACACCTTC. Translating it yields CASSPGDTSGYGYTF.

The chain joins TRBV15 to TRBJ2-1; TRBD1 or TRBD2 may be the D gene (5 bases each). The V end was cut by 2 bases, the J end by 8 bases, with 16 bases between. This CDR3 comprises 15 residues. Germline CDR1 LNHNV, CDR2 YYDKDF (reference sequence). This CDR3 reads CATSRLRGDSYEQFF. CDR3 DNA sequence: TGTGCCACCAGCAGACTCCGAGGGGATTCATATGAGCAGTTCTTC.

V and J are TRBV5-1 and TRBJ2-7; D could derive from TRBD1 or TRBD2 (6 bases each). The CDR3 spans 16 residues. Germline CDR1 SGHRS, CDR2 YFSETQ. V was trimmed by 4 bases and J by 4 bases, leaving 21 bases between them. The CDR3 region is CASSKGGSGVGYEQYF. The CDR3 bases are TGCGCCAGCAGCAAAGGGGGGTCAGGGGTAGGTTACGAGCAGTACTTC.

Here the CDR3 DNA reads TGTGCCAGCAGCCGATCTCCTGAGGGACCCATCGAAAAACTGTTTTTT. Protein sequence: CASSRSPEGPIEKLFF. This rearrangement joins TRBV7-2 to TRBJ1-4, with D perhaps TRBD1 (5 bases). Trimming took 5 bases from V and 8 from J, leaving 21 bases between them. The germline gives CDR1 SGHTA, CDR2 FQGNSA. The CDR3 spans 16 residues.

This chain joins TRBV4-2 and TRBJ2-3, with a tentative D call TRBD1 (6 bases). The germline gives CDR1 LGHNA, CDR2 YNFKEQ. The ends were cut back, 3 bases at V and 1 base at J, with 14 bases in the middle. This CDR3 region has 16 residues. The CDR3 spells CASSQAPQGGTDTQYF. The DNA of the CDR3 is TGTGCCAGCAGCCAGGCGCCACAGGGCGGCACAGATACGCAGTATTTT.

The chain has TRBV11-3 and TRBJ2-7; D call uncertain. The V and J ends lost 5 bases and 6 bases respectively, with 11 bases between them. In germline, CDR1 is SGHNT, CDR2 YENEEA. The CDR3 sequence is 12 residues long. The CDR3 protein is CASSGLMGEQYF. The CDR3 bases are TGTGCCAGCAGCGGGTTGATGGGCGAGCAGTACTTC. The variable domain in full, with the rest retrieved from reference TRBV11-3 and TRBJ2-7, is EAGVVQSPRYKIIEKKQPVAFWCNPISGHNTLYWYLQNLGQGPELLIRYENEEAVDDSQLPKDRFSAERLKGVDSTLKIQPAELGDSAVYLCASSGLMGEQYFGPGTRLTVT.